Reported below is one T cell receptor beta chain. CDR1 LNHDA and CDR2 SQIVND come from the germline V gene (reference sequence). This CDR3 spans 14 amino acids. V lost 9 bases and J lost 5, with 17 bases in between. This record comes from a study of low-dose radiotherapy and immunotherapy resistance in tumors. Overall study: Participants in Cohort 2 were given 1 Gy per fraction every two weeks, for 13 Gy over 26 weeks. Ipilimumab 1 mg/kg every six weeks, together with nivolumab 240 mg every two weeks, was given intravenously to patients.

TRAV- and TRBV-specific primers, spanning alpha and beta chains, primed first-strand cDNA. PCR amplification of the TCRs was performed with Phusion for 20 to 25 PCR cycles, and it relied on a constant-region primer together with a V-primer adapter. Each CDR3 protein is one row after TCRdb ran MiXCR on the reads. This sample has more than 9,500 distinct CDR3 sequences; approximately 80% occur once, and the top ten carry about 3.5%. The chain is built from TRBV19 and TRBJ2-1; no definite D call. This TCR derives from a human donor with advanced metastatic prostate, ovarian, gallbladder or colorectal cancer (not recorded which). This table probably holds off-target reads from a library built for another chain. The CDR3 here is CASTRTQSNNEQFF. In nucleotides, the CDR3 is TGTGCCAGCACCCGGACCCAAAGCAACAATGAGCAGTTCTTC. The full variable domain, rest sourced from reference TRBV19 and TRBJ2-1, is DGGITQSPKYLFRKEGQNVTLSCEQNLNHDAMYWYRQDPGQGLRLIYYSQIVNDFQKGDIAEGYSVSREKKESFPLTVTSAQKNPTAFYLCASTRTQSNNEQFFGPGTRLTVL.